These 15 T cell receptor beta chains were all obtained from the same sample, sequenced in a study of human T cells and chemical hapten exposure. Unique molecular identifiers were attached to individual cDNA molecules during library preparation. TCRdb used MiXCR to reprocess the reads, holding one entry per CDR3 protein. Of around 120,000 distinct CDR3 sequences listed, more than 8.5% are singletons. RNA extraction used unfractionated whole blood as the source of total RNA. Sequenced sample: whole blood. All receptors come from a human donor in good health. Some clones in this sample may be carry-over from other donors' samples.

This clonotype was seen ten or more times. In nucleotides, the CDR3 is TGTGCCAGCAGCACCGGGCGGACAGTTAACACTGAAGCTTTCTTT. Protein sequence: CASSTGRTVNTEAFF. The V gene is TRBV7-8, the J gene TRBJ1-1; D possibly corresponds to TRBD1 (6 bases). The CDR3 totals 15 residues. V dropped 5 bases and J dropped 2 bases, with 15 bases sitting between them. The germline V gene has CDR1 SGHVS and CDR2 FQNEAQ.

This clonotype was found many times. The CDR3 loop is CASSLELLAGDGETQYF. The CDR3 DNA reads TGCGCCAGCAGCTTGGAACTACTAGCGGGAGACGGGGAGACCCAGTACTTC. The chain combines TRBV5-1 with TRBJ2-5; the match to TRBD2 covers 11 bases. After removal of 0 bases from V and 5 bases from J, the junction contained 9 bases not matched to a gene. Germline-derived CDR1 and CDR2 are SGHRS and YFSETQ. This CDR3 is 17 amino acids long.

This clonotype was found many times. This chain uses TRBV20-1 with TRBJ2-7; no firm D call. The CDR3 contains 13 residues. Germline loops: CDR1 DFQATT, CDR2 SNEGSKA (reference sequence). Trimming took off 3 bases at V and 6 bases at J, with 15 bases between the two ends. The CDR3 sequence: CSASNGNLPEQYF. DNA for the CDR3: TGCAGTGCTAGTAACGGCAATCTCCCCGAGCAGTACTTC.

On this clonotype itself: A much larger clone sits a single nucleotide away, making a read error possible. The rearrangement uses TRBV5-5 and TRBJ2-7; tentative D call: TRBD1 (6 bases). This CDR3 comprises 14 residues. Between the trimmed V and J ends, which lost 0 bases and 2 bases, there was a span of 9 bases. CDR1 is SGHKS, CDR2 YYEKEE, per germline (reference sequence). CDR3 loop: CASSLERDTYEQYF. The CDR3 DNA reads TGTGCCAGCAGCTTGGAACGGGACACCTACGAGCAGTACTTC.

In this sample, this clonotype turned up many times. This sequence joins TRBV7-6 and TRBJ2-7; 7 bases align to TRBD1. The CDR3 contains 16 residues. V trimming: 5 bases; J trimming: 3 bases; junction bases outside the gene matches: 13. Germline V gene lookup returns CDR1 SGHVS and CDR2 FNYEAQ. The CDR3 loop reads CASSPRPQQGFYEQYF. As DNA, the CDR3 is TGTGCCAGCAGCCCACGCCCCCAACAGGGGTTCTACGAGCAGTACTTC.

V and J are TRBV19 and TRBJ1-5; the match to TRBD1 covers 7 bases. The CDR3 extends over 17 amino acids. The germline V gene encodes CDR1 LNHDA and CDR2 SQIVND (reference sequence). Losses at the gene ends were 5 bases for V and 2 bases for J; bases not matched to a gene: 12. The CDR3 protein is CASSGGVGTAGNQPQHF. CDR3 nucleotide sequence: TGTGCCAGTAGTGGCGGCGTTGGGACAGCAGGCAATCAGCCCCAGCATTTT. The whole variable domain, filled in from reference TRBV19 and TRBJ1-5, reads DGGITQSPKYLFRKEGQNVTLSCEQNLNHDAMYWYRQDPGQGLRLIYYSQIVNDFQKGDIAEGYSVSREKKESFPLTVTSAQKNPTAFYLCASSGGVGTAGNQPQHFGDGTRLSIL.

This clonotype was recorded many times. The chain combines TRBV5-6 with TRBJ1-6; a weak D match, TRBD1 (6 bases). The CDR3 covers 18 residues. The V and J ends lost 0 bases and 0 bases respectively, with 13 bases between them. Germline CDR1 SGHDT, CDR2 YYEEEE. The CDR3 sequence: CASSLVRGPGSYNSPLHF. Written as DNA, the CDR3 is TGTGCCAGCAGCTTGGTCAGGGGCCCGGGCTCCTATAATTCACCCCTCCACTTT. Based on the CDR3 plus reference TRBV5-6 and TRBJ1-6, the full variable domain is DAGVTQSPTHLIKTRGQQVTLRCSPKSGHDTVSWYQQALGQGPQFIFQYYEEEERQRGNFPDRFSGHQFPNYSSELNVNALLLGDSALYLCASSLVRGPGSYNSPLHFGNGTRLTVT.

The chain couples TRBV27 to TRBJ1-4, with a possible D match to TRBD1 (5 bases). This CDR3 has 14 amino acids. From germline, CDR1 is MNHEY and CDR2 SMNVEV (reference sequence). V was pared by 6 bases and J by 8 bases, with 16 bases between. The CDR3 sequence is CASSLGTGGEKLFF. As DNA, the CDR3 is TGTGCCAGCAGCTTGGGGACGGGGGGGGAAAAACTGTTTTTT.

The chain carries TRBV20-1 and TRBJ2-7; 8 bases align to TRBD1. CDR1 is DFQATT, CDR2 SNEGSKA, per germline (reference sequence). The V gene end was trimmed by 3 bases and the J gene end by 0 bases; junction bases not matched to a gene: 1. CDR3 length: 13 residues. This CDR3 is CSARDRVSYEQYF. The CDR3 DNA follows: TGCAGTGCTAGGGACAGGGTCTCCTACGAGCAGTACTTC.

DNA for the CDR3: TGTGCCAGCAGTGACGACAGGGACACCGGGGAGCTGTTTTTT. Residues: CASSDDRDTGELFF. The rearrangement uses TRBV6-4 and TRBJ2-2; 7 bases align to TRBD1. The germline gives CDR1 MRHNA, CDR2 SNTAGT. V shed 2 bases and J 3 bases; nucleotides not matched to a gene: 0. CDR3 length: 14 residues.

The chain has TRBV19 and TRBJ1-5; 8 bases fit TRBD1. The junction had 4 bases not matched to a gene; V was cut back by 1 base and J by 5 bases. The CDR3 runs to 15 residues. Germline V lookup: CDR1 LNHDA, CDR2 SQIVND (reference sequence). Written as DNA, the CDR3 is TGTGCCAGTAGTATAGGGACAGGGAATTATCAGCCCCAGCATTTT. Its protein product is CASSIGTGNYQPQHF.

This clonotype was observed a few times. The genes are TRBV9 and TRBJ2-7; D is undetermined. CDR3 length: 13 residues. The germline gives CDR1 SGDLS, CDR2 YYNGEE. The germline V and J ends were trimmed by 0 bases and 4 bases, with 8 bases remaining between them. In DNA form, the CDR3 reads TGTGCCAGCAGCGTAGAGGACGGATACGAGCAGTACTTC. Translating gives CASSVEDGYEQYF.

This clonotype has at least ten counts. The genes are TRBV18 and TRBJ1-5, with TRBD1 matching 7 bases. Trimming at V came to 8 bases and at J to 5 bases, leaving 6 bases not matched to a gene. This CDR3 comprises 13 residues. Looked up from germline, CDR1 is KGHSH and CDR2 is LQKENI. The CDR3 region has the DNA TGTGCCAGCAGTCCGCAGGGGGATCAGCCCCAGCATTTT. Translated: CASSPQGDQPQHF.

This clonotype appeared a few times. This chain connects TRBV5-1 to TRBJ2-6; 10 bases align to TRBD2. There are 18 residues in the CDR3. Germline-derived CDR1 and CDR2 are SGHRS and YFSETQ. Losses at the gene ends were 4 bases for V and 0 bases for J; bases not matched to a gene: 7. The CDR3 here is CASSAPGLALSGANVLTF. CDR3 nucleotides: TGCGCCAGCAGCGCCCCGGGACTAGCGCTCTCTGGGGCCAACGTCCTGACTTTC.

The sample holds a few counts of this clonotype. The V gene is TRBV7-2, the J gene TRBJ2-5; D gene unclear. Germline CDR1 SGHTA, CDR2 FQGNSA. The CDR3 spans 13 residues. Deletions cut 3 bases from V and 1 base from J, with 6 bases between. CDR3 residues: CASSFVVQETQYF. The CDR3 DNA sequence: TGTGCCAGCAGCTTCGTCGTCCAAGAGACCCAGTACTTC.